This TCR beta chain was identified during a study of shared clonotypes between healthy human individuals. In the case of this clone: Its specificity is not known.

After removal of 5 bases from V and 1 base from J, the junction contained 3 bases not matched to a gene. Germline-derived CDR1 and CDR2 are PRHDT and FYEKMQ (reference sequence). The CDR3 runs to 14 residues. Broader study findings: It was anticipated that sequencing depth would influence how many clonotypes donors shared. Generation probability values for non-shared clonotypes were lower than those for clonotypes shared by all four donors.

The repertoire was sequenced with immunoSEQ multiplex PCR; TCRdb's copy has only in-frame clones and lacks some. The sample lists roughly 2.2 million clones; 93% were seen once. Sequences were obtained from naive CD4+ T cells from PBMCs. As for subset: CD45RA+ positively selected. V gene TRBV13 combines with J gene TRBJ2-3; 7 nucleotides line up with TRBD2. This TCR derives from a man between 18 and 35 years old in good health. Some clones in this sample may be carry-over from other donors' samples. For the CDR3, the DNA is TGTGCCAGCAGCGCCCGGGGGGGCACAGATACGCAGTATTTT. Its translation is CASSARGGTDTQYF.